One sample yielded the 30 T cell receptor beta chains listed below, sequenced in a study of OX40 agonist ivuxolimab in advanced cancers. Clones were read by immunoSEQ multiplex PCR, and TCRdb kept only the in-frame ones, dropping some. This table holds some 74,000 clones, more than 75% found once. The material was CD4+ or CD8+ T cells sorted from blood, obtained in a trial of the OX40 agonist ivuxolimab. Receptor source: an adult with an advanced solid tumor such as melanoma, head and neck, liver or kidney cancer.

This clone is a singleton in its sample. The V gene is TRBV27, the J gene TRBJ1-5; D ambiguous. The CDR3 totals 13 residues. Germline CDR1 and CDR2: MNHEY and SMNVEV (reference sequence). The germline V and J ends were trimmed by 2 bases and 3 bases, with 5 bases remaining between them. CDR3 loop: CASSLTANQPQHF. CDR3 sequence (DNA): TGTGCCAGCAGTTTAACCGCCAATCAGCCCCAGCATTTT.

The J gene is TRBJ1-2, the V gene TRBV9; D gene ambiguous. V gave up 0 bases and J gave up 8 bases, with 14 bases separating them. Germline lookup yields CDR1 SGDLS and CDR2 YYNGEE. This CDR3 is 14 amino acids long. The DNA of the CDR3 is TGTGCCAGCAGCGTAGTTATTAACTTTTCCGGCTACACCTTC. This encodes CASSVVINFSGYTF. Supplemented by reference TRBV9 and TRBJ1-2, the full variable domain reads DSGVTQTPKHLITATGQRVTLRCSPRSGDLSVYWYQQSLDQGLQFLIQYYNGEERAKGNILERFSAQQFPDLHSELNLSSLELGDSALYFCASSVVINFSGYTFGSGTRLTVV.

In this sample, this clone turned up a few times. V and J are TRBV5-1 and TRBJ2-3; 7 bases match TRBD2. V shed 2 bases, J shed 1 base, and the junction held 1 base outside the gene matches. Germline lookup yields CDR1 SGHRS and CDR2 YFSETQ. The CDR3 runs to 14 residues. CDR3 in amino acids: CASSFAGGTDTQYF. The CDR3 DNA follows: TGCGCCAGCAGCTTTGCGGGGGGCACAGATACGCAGTATTTT.

The CDR3 sequence: CASSLDRTGLGYTF. The DNA for the CDR3 is TGTGCCAGCAGCTTAGATCGTACGGGGCTAGGCTACACCTTC. The chain couples TRBV11-2 to TRBJ1-2, with a weak D call TRBD1 (5 bases). Trimming stripped 0 bases from V and 8 bases from J, with 13 bases between. Germline V gene data show CDR1 as SGHAT and CDR2 as FQNNGV. This CDR3 has 14 residues. The full variable domain, rest sourced from reference TRBV11-2 and TRBJ1-2, is EAGVAQSPRYKIIEKRQSVAFWCNPISGHATLYWYQQILGQGPKLLIQFQNNGVVDDSQLPKDRFSAERLKGVDSTLKIQPAKLEDSAVYLCASSLDRTGLGYTFGSGTRLTVV.

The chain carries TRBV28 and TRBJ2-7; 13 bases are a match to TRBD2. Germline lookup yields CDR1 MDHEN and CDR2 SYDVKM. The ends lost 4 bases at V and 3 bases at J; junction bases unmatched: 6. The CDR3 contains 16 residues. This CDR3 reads CASSYPGLAGSYEQYF. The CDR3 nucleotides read TGTGCCAGCAGTTACCCGGGACTAGCGGGAAGCTACGAGCAGTACTTC.

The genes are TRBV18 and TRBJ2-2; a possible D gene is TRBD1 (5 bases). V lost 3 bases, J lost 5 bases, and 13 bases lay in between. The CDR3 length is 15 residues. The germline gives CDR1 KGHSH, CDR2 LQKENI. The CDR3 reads CASSPSIQGTGELFF. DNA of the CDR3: TGTGCCAGCTCACCGTCGATCCAGGGTACCGGGGAGCTGTTTTTT.

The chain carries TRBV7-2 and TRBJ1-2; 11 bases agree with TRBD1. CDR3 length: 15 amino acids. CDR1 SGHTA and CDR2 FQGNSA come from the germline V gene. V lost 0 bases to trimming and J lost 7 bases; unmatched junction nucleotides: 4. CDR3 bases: TGTGCCAGCAGCTTAGCGGGGACAGGGGGAGGTGGCTACACCTTC. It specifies CASSLAGTGGGGYTF.

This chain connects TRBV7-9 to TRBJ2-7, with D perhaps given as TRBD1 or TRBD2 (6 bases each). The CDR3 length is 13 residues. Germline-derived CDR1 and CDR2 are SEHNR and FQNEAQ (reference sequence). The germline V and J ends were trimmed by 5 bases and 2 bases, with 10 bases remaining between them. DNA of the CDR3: TGTGCCAGCAGCCTCCGGGGGCCCTACGAGCAGTACTTC. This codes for CASSLRGPYEQYF. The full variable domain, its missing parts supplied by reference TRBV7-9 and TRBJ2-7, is DTGVSQNPRHKITKRGQNVTFRCDPISEHNRLYWYRQTLGQGPEFLTYFQNEAQLEKSRLLSDRFSAERPKGSFSTLEIQRTEQGDSAMYLCASSLRGPYEQYFGPGTRLTVT.

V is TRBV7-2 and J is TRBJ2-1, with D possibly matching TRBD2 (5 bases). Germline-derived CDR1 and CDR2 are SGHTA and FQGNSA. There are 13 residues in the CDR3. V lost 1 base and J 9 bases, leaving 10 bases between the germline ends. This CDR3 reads CASSLVNGGEQFF. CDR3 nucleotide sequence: TGTGCCAGCAGCTTAGTTAACGGAGGTGAGCAGTTCTTC.

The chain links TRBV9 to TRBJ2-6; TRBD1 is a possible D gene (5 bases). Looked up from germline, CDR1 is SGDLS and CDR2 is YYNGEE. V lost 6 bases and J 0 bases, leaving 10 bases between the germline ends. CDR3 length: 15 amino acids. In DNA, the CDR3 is TGTGCCAGCACCCCTGACAGCTCTGGGGCCAACGTCCTGACTTTC. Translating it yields CASTPDSSGANVLTF.

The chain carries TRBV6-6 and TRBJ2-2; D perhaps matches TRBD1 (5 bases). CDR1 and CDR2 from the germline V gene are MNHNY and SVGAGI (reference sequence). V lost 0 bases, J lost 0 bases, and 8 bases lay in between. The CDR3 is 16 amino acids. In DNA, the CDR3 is TGTGCCAGCAGTTACTCGGGGCAGGCGAACACCGGGGAGCTGTTTTTT. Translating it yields CASSYSGQANTGELFF.

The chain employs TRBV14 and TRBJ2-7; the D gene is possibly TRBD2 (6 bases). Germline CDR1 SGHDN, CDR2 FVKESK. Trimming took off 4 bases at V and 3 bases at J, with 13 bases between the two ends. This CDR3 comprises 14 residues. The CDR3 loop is CASSPLGTVYEQYF. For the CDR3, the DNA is TGTGCCAGCAGCCCCCTCGGGACTGTCTACGAGCAGTACTTC.

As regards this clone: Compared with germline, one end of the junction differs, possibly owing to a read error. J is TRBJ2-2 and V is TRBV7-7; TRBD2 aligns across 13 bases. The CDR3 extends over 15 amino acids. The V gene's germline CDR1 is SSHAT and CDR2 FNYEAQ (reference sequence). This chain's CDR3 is CASSSTSGGIGELFF. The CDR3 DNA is TGTGCTAGCAGCTCGACTAGCGGGGGGATCGGGGAGCTGTTTTTT.

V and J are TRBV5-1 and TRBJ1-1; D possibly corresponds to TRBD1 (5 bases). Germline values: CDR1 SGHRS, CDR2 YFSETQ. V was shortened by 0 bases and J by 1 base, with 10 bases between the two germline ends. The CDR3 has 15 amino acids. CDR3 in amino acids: CASSLDRGANTEAFF. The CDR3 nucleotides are TGCGCCAGCAGCTTGGACCGGGGCGCGAACACTGAAGCTTTCTTT.

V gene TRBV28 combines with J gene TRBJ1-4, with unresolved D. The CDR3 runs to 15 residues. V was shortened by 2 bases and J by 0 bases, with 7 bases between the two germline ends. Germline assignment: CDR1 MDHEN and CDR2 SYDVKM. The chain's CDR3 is CASSLIAATNEKLFF. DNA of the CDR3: TGTGCCAGCAGTTTAATCGCGGCAACTAATGAAAAACTGTTTTTT.

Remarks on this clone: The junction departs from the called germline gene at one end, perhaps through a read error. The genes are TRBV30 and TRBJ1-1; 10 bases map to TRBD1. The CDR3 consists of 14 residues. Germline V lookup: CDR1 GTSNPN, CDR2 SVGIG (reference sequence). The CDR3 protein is CAWRVGQGNPEAFF. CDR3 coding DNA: TGTGCCTGGAGGGTGGGACAGGGGAACCCTGAAGCTTTCTTT.

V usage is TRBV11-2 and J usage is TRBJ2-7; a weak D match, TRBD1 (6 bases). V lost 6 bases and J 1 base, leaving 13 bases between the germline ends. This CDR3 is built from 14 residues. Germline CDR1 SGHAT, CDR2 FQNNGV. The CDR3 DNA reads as TGTGCCAGCAGTGCATGGGGGCCTTCCTACGAGCAGTACTTC. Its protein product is CASSAWGPSYEQYF. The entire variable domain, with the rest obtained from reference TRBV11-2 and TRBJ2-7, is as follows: EAGVAQSPRYKIIEKRQSVAFWCNPISGHATLYWYQQILGQGPKLLIQFQNNGVVDDSQLPKDRFSAERLKGVDSTLKIQPAKLEDSAVYLCASSAWGPSYEQYFGPGTRLTVT.

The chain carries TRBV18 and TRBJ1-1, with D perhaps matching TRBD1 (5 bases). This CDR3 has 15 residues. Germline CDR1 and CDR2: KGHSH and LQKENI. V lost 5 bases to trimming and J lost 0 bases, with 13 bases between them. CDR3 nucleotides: TGTGCCAGCTCAGCGTCGGAAGGGGTGAACACTGAAGCTTTCTTT. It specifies CASSASEGVNTEAFF.

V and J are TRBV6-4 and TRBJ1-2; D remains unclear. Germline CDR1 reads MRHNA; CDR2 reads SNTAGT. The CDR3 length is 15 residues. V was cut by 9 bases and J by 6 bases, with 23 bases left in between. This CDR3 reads CASPRRPESKDGYTF. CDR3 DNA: TGTGCCAGTCCCCGGAGGCCTGAAAGCAAGGATGGCTACACCTTC.

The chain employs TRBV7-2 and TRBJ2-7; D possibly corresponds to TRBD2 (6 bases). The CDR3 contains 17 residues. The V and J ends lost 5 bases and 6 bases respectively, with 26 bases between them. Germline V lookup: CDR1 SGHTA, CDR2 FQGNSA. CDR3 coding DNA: TGTGCCAGCAGCGGAAAAATATACGGGGGTCTGGAGGTCGAGCAGTACTTC. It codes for CASSGKIYGGLEVEQYF. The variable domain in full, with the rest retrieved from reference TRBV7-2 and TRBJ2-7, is GAGVSQSPSNKVTEKGKDVELRCDPISGHTALYWYRQSLGQGLEFLIYFQGNSAPDKSGLPSDRFSAERTGGSVSTLTIQRTQQEDSAVYLCASSGKIYGGLEVEQYFGPGTRLTVT.

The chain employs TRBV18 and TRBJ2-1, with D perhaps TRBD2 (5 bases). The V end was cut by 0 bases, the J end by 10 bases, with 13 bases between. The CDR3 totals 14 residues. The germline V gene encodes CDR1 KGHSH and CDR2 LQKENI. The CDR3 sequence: CASSPPVAYKEQFF. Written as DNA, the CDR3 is TGTGCCAGCTCACCACCCGTAGCGTATAAAGAGCAGTTCTTC. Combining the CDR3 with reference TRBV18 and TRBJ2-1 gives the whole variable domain NAGVMQNPRHLVRRRGQEARLRCSPMKGHSHVYWYRQLPEEGLKFMVYLQKENIIDESGMPKERFSAEFPKEGPSILRIQQVVRGDSAAYFCASSPPVAYKEQFFGPGTRLTVL.

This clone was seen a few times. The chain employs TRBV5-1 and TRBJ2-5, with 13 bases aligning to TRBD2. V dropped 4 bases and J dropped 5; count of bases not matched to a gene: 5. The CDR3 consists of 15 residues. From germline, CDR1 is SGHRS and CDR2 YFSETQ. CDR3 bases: TGCGCCAGCAGCGCCGGACTAGCGGGAGTCGAGACCCAGTACTTC. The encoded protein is CASSAGLAGVETQYF. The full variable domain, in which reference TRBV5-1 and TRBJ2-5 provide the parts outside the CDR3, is KAGVTQTPRYLIKTRGQQVTLSCSPISGHRSVSWYQQTPGQGLQFLFEYFSETQRNKGNFPGRFSGRQFSNSRSEMNVSTLELGDSALYLCASSAGLAGVETQYFGPGTRLLVL.

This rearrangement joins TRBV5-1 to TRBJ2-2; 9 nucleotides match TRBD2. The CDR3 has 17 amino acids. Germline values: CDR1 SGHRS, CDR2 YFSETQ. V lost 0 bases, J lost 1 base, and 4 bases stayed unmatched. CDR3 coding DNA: TGCGCCAGCAGCTTGGCCCTAGCGGGACTGAACACCGGGGAGCTGTTTTTT. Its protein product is CASSLALAGLNTGELFF.

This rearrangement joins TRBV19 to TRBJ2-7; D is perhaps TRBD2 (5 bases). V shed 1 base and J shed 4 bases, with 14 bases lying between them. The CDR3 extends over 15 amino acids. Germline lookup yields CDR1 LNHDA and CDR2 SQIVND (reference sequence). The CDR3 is CASSIVGSRGYEQYF. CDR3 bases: TGTGCCAGTAGTATAGTCGGCTCTCGAGGGTACGAGCAGTACTTC.

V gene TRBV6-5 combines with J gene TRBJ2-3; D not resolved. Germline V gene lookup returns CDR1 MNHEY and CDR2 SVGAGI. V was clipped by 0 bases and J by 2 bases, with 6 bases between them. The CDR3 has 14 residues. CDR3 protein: CASSYSAYTDTQYF. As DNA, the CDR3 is TGTGCCAGCAGTTACTCAGCGTACACAGATACGCAGTATTTT.

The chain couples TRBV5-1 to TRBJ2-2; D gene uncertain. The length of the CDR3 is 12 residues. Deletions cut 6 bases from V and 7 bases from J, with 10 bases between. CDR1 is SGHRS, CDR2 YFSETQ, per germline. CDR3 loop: CASKIVRGELFF. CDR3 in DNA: TGCGCCAGCAAGATCGTCCGCGGGGAGCTGTTTTTT. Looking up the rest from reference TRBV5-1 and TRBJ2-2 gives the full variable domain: KAGVTQTPRYLIKTRGQQVTLSCSPISGHRSVSWYQQTPGQGLQFLFEYFSETQRNKGNFPGRFSGRQFSNSRSEMNVSTLELGDSALYLCASKIVRGELFFGEGSRLTVL.

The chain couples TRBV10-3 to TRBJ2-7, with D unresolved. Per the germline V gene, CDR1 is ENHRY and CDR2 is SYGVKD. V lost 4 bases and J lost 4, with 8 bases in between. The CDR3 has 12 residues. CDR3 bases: TGTGCCATCAGTGTCGAGCGATACGAGCAGTACTTC. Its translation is CAISVERYEQYF.

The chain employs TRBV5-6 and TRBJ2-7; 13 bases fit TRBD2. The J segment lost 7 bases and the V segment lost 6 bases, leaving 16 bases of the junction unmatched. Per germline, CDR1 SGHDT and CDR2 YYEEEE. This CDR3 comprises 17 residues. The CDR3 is CASTMYKLAGGPGEQYF. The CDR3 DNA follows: TGTGCCAGCACCATGTATAAACTAGCGGGAGGGCCGGGTGAGCAGTACTTC.

The CDR3 DNA sequence: TGCAGCGTTGACGACACATGGGGAGGGGCCCAGCATTTT. Translated: CSVDDTWGGAQHF. V and J are TRBV29-1 and TRBJ1-5; possibly TRBD1 for D (5 bases). Germline CDR1 is SQVTM and CDR2 is ANQGSEA. The CDR3 is 13 residues long. With 3 bases removed from V and 11 bases from J, the gap between germline ends came to 17 bases.

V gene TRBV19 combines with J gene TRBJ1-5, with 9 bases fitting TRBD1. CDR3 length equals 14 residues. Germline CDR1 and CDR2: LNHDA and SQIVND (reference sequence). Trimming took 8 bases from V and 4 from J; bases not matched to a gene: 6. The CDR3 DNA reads TGTGCCAGTGAGTGGGGGACAGGGAATCAGCCCCAGCATTTT. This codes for CASEWGTGNQPQHF.